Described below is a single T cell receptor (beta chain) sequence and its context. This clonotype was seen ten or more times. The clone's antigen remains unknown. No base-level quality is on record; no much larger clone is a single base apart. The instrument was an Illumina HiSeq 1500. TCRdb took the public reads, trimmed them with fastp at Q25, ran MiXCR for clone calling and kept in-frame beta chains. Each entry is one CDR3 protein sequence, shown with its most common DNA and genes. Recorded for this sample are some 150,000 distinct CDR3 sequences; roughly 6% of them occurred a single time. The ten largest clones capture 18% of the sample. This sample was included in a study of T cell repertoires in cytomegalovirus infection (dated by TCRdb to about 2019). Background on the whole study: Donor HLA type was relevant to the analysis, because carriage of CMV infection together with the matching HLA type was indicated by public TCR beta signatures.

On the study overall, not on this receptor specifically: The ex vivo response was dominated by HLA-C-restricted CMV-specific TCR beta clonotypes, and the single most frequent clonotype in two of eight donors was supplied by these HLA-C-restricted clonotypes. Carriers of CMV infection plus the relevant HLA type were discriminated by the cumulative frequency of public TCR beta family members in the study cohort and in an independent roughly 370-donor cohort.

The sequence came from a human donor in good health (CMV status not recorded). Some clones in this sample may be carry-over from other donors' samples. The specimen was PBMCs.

The CDR3 in this case is CASSTTGSHQPQHF. At the DNA level, the sequence is TGTGCCAGTAGTACAACAGGGTCCCATCAGCCCCAGCATTTT. The chain is made from TRBV19 and TRBJ1-5, and the D gene may be TRBD1, 6 bases matching. The germline V gene (reference sequence) sets CDR1 to LNHDA and CDR2 to SQIVND. Reading from cysteine to phenylalanine, the CDR3 counts 14 amino acids. Left in the record is the CDR3 DNA by itself, 42 bases read in frame from the first base. V loses 4 bases of germline sequence and J loses 5 bases, and the interval between the two ends is 12 bases.